This T cell receptor (beta chain) was found in a study of prognosis after radiotherapy for stage I lung cancer. As for the study in general: Patients with non-small cell lung cancer were all judged medically inoperable.

Multiplex PCR in two rounds served to amplify TCR beta CDR3 from genomic DNA. First-round PCR amplification was performed with primers specific to each TRBV and TRBJ gene. Each CDR3 protein gets one entry after TCRdb re-called the multiplex PCR reads with MiXCR. The sample holds approximately 30,000 distinct CDR3 sequences; approximately 31% are singletons and the top ten take 9.5% to 13%. Peripheral blood samples of roughly 6 milliliters were drawn at each of two time points. This CDR3 has 14 residues. In germline, CDR1 is DFQATT, CDR2 SNEGSKA (reference sequence). The V and J ends lost 3 bases and 1 base, in that order; junction bases with no gene match: 5.

This clonotype was obtained from a donor at least 50 years old with non-small cell lung cancer. The chain combines TRBV20-1 with TRBJ2-5; 7 bases align to TRBD2. The material was PBMCs, obtained before or after stereotactic body radiation therapy (not recorded which). The CDR3 spells CSASPSGSQETQYF. The CDR3 DNA reads as TGCAGTGCTAGCCCTAGCGGCAGCCAAGAGACCCAGTACTTC.